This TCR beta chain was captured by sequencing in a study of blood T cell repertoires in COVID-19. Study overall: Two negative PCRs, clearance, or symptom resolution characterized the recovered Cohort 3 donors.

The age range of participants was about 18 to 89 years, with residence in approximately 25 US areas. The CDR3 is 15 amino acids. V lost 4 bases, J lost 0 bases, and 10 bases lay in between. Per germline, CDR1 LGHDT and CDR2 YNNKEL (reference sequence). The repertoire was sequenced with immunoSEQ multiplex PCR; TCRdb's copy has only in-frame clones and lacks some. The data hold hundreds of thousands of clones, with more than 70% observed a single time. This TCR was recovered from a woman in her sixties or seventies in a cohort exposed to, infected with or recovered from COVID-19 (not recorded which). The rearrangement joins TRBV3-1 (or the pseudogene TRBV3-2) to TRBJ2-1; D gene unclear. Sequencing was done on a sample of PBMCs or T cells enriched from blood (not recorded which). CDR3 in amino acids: CASSPVVSSYNEQFF. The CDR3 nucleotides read TGTGCCAGCAGCCCTGTAGTAAGCTCCTACAATGAGCAGTTCTTC.